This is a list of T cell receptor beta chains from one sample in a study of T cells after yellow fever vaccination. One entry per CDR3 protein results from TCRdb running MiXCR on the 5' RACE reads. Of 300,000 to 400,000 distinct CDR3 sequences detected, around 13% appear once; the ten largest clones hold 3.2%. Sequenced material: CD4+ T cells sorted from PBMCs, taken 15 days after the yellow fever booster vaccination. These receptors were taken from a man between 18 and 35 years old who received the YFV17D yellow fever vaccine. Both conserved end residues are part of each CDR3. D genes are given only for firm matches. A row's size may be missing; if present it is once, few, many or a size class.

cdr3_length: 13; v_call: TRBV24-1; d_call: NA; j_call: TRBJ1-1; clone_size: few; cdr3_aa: CATSAGLNTEAFF; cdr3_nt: TGTGCCACCAGCGCAGGATTGAACACTGAAGCTTTCTTT
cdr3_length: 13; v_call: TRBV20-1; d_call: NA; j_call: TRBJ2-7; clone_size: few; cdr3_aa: CSARKAGPYEQYF; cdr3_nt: TGCAGTGCTAGAAAGGCAGGGCCCTACGAGCAGTACTTC
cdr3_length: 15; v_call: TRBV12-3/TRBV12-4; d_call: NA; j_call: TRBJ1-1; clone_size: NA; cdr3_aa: CATTRPGAPLGEAFF; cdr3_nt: TGTGCCACCACGAGGCCTGGGGCCCCCCTCGGGGAAGCTTTCTTT
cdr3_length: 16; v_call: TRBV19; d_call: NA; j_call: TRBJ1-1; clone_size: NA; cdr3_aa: CASSIDRVTLNTEAFF; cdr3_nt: TGTGCCAGTAGTATAGATCGGGTGACCTTGAACACTGAAGCTTTCTTT
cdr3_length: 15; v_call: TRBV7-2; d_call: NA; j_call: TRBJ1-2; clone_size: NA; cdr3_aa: CASSSPGPAGYGYTF; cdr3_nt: TGTGCCAGCAGCTCGCCGGGACCCGCTGGCTATGGCTACACCTTC
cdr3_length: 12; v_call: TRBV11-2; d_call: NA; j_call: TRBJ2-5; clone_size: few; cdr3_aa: CASSSKQETQYF; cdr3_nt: TGTGCCAGCAGCTCAAAACAAGAGACCCAGTACTTC
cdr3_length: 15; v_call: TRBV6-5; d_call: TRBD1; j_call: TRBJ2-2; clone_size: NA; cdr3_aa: CASSRDRAFYGELFF; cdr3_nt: TGTGCCAGCAGCCGAGACAGGGCATTTTACGGGGAGCTGTTTTTT
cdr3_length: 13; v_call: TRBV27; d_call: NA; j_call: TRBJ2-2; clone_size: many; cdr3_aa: CASSFRLAGELFF; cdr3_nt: TGTGCCAGCAGTTTCAGACTAGCCGGGGAGCTGTTTTTT
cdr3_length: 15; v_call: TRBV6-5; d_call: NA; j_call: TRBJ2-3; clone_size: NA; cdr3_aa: CASSYSVLETLPQYF; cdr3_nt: TGTGCCAGCAGTTACTCTGTTTTGGAGACCCTCCCGCAGTATTTT
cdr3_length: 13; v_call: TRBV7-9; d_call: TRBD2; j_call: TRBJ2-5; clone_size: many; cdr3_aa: CASRSGGAETQYF; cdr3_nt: TGTGCCAGCAGGAGCGGGGGGGCTGAGACCCAGTACTTC
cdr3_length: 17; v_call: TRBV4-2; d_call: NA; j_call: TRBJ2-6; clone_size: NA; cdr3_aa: CASSQETGASGANVLTF; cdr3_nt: TGTGCCAGCAGCCAAGAGACAGGAGCCTCTGGGGCCAACGTCCTGACTTTC
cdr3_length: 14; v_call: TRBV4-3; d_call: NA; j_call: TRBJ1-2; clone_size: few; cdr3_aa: CASSQVRGDGGYTF; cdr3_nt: TGCGCCAGCAGCCAAGTTCGAGGAGACGGAGGCTACACCTTC
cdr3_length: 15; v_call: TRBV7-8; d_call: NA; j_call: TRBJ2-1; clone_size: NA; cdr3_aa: CASSHGDNSYNEQFF; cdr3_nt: TGTGCCAGCAGCCATGGGGACAACTCCTACAATGAGCAGTTCTTC
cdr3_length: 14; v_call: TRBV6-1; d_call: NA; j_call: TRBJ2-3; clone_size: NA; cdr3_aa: CASSEASAADTQYF; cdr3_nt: TGTGCCAGCAGTGAAGCGAGTGCAGCCGATACGCAGTATTTT
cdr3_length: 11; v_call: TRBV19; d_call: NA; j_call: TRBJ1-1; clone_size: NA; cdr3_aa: CASSIWREAFF; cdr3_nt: TGTGCCAGTAGTATATGGAGGGAAGCTTTCTTT
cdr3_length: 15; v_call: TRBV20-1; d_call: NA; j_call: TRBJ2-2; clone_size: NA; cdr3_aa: CSARDAGKSAGELFF; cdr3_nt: TGCAGTGCTAGAGATGCAGGAAAGAGCGCCGGGGAGCTGTTTTTT
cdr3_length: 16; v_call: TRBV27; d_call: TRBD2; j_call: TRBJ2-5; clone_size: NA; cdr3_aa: CASRPTSGGGRETQYF; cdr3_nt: TGTGCCAGCAGGCCGACTAGCGGGGGCGGGCGAGAGACCCAGTACTTC
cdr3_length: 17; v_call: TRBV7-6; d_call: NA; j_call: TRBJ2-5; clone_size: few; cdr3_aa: CASSLDGPAASEETQYF; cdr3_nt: TGTGCCAGCAGCTTGGATGGGCCTGCTGCAAGTGAAGAGACCCAGTACTTC
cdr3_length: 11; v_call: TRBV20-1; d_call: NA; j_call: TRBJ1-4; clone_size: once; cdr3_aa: CSARGSEKLFF; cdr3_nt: TGCAGTGCTAGAGGCAGCGAAAAACTGTTTTTT
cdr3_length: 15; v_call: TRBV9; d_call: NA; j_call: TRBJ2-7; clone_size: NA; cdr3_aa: CASSVRGGTPYEQYF; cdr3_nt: TGTGCCAGCAGCGTAAGGGGAGGCACACCCTACGAGCAGTACTTC
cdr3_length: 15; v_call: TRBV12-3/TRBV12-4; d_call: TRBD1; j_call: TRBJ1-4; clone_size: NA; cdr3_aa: CASSWSGTGNEKLFF; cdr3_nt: TGTGCCAGCAGTTGGTCCGGGACAGGGAATGAAAAACTGTTTTTT
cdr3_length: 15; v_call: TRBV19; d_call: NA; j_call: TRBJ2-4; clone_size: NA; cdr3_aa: CASGARPTTPDIQYF; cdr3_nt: TGTGCCAGTGGCGCTCGGCCCACAACCCCGGACATTCAGTACTTC
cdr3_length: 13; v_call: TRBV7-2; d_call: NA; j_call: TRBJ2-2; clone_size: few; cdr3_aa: CASRFTGTGELFF; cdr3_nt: TGTGCCAGCAGATTTACAGGCACCGGGGAGCTGTTTTTT
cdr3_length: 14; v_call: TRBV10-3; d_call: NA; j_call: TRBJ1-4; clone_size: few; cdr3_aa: CAISEGQKNEKLFF; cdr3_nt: TGTGCCATCAGTGAGGGACAGAAAAATGAAAAACTGTTTTTT
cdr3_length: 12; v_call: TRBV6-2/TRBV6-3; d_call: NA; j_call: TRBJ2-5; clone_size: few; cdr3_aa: CASSDTWETQYF; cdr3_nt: TGTGCCAGCAGCGATACATGGGAGACCCAGTACTTC
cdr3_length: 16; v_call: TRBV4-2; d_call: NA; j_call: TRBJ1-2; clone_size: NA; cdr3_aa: CASSQELEGSNYGYTF; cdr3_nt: TGTGCCAGCAGCCAAGAGTTAGAGGGTTCTAACTATGGCTACACCTTC
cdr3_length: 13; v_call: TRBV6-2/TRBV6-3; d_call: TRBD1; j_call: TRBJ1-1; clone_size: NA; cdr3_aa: CASGGQMNTEAFF; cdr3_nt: TGTGCCTCAGGGGGGCAGATGAACACTGAAGCTTTCTTT
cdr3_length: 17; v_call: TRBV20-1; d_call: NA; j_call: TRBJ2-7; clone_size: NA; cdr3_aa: CSARPQGRTAGLYEQYF; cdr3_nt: TGCAGTGCTAGACCCCAGGGGAGGACAGCGGGCCTTTACGAGCAGTACTTC
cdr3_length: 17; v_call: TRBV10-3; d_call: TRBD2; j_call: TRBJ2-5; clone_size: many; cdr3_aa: CAISFGGTSGDQETQYF; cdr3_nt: TGTGCCATCAGCTTTGGGGGGACTAGCGGGGACCAAGAGACCCAGTACTTC
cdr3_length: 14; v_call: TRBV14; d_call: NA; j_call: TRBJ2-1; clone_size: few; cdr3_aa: CASSRRLLQTEQFF; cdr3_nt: TGTGCCAGCAGCCGGAGACTCCTTCAGACTGAGCAGTTCTTC
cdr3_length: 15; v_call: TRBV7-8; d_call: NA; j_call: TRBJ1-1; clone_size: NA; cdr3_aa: CASSTRRGGNTEAFF; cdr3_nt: TGTGCCAGCAGCACCCGACGAGGCGGGAACACTGAAGCTTTCTTT
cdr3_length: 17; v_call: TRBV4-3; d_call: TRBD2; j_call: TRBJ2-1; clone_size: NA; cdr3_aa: CASSQDLTSGYYNEQFF; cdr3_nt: TGCGCCAGCAGCCAAGACCTAACTAGCGGTTACTACAATGAGCAGTTCTTC
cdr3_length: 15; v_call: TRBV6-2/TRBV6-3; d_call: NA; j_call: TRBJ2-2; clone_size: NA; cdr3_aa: CASSYKQALTGELFF; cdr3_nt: TGTGCCAGCAGTTATAAGCAGGCCTTGACCGGGGAGCTGTTTTTT
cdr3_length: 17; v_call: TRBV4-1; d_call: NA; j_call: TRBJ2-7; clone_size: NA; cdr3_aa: CASSPLEKSGSSYEQYF; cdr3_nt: TGCGCCAGCAGCCCGTTAGAAAAATCGGGTAGCTCCTACGAGCAGTACTTC
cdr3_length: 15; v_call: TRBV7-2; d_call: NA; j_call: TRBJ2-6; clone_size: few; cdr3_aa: CASSRPHSGANVLTF; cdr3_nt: TGTGCCAGCAGCAGACCCCACTCTGGGGCCAACGTCCTGACTTTC
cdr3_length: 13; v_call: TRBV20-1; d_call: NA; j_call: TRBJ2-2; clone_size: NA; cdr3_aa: CSATQINTGELFF; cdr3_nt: TGCAGTGCGACGCAGATTAACACCGGGGAGCTGTTTTTT
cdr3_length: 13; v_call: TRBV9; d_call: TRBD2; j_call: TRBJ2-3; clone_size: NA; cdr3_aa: CASSVGSSGVPYF; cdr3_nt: TGTGCCAGCAGCGTAGGGAGTAGCGGGGTGCCCTATTTT
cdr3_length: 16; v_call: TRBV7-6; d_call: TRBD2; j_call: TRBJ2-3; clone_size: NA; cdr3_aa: CASSLLAGGQADTQYF; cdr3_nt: TGTGCCAGCAGCTTACTAGCGGGGGGGCAAGCAGATACGCAGTATTTT
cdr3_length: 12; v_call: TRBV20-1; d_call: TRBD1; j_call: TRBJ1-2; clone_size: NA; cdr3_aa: CSASRQGDGYTF; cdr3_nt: TGCAGTGCTTCCCGACAGGGGGATGGCTACACCTTC
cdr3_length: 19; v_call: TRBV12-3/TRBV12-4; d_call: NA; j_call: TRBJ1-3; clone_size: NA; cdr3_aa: CASSSGRRGIRHSGNTIYF; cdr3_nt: TGTGCCAGCAGTTCGGGGCGCAGAGGAATTAGGCACTCTGGAAACACCATATATTTT
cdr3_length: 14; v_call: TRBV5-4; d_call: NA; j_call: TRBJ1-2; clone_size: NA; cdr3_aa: CASSLPLRSGGYTF; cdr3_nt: TGTGCCAGCAGCTTGCCCCTCCGCTCCGGTGGCTACACCTTC
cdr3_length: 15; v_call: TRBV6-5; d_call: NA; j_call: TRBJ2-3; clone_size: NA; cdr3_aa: CASSRRQTSTDTQYF; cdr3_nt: TGTGCCAGCAGTCGACGACAGACTAGCACAGATACGCAGTATTTT
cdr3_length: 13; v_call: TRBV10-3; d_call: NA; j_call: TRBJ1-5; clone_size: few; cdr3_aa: CAISGTGNQPQHF; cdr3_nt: TGTGCCATCAGTGGGACAGGCAATCAGCCCCAGCATTTT
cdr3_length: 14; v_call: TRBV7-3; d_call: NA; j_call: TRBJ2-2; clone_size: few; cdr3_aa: CASSPDTYTGELFF; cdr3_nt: TGTGCCAGCAGCCCGGACACCTACACCGGGGAGCTGTTTTTT